The sequence of this TCR beta chain was determined in a study of blood T cell repertoires in COVID-19. Study details: COVID-19 samples, acute and convalescent, were from the United States, Italy and Spain. The analysed material was cDNA or gDNA that came from T cells, B-cell-depleted T cells, or PBMCs.

Authors' processing steps: It was from reference gene primer amplification that nucleated cell counts were estimated. The table came from immunoSEQ multiplex PCR; TCRdb's copy has only in-frame clones and leaves some out. V, J and clone size are those of that table, while D and trimming were read from the DNA. This table has approximately 100,000 clones, about 64% appearing once. With 4 bases removed from V and 2 bases from J, the gap between germline ends came to 11 bases. The CDR3 is 14 amino acids. Germline CDR1 ENHRY, CDR2 SYGVKD. The receptor comes from a human donor with acute or convalescent COVID-19. The donor label of this sample is uncertain. The V gene is TRBV10-3, the J gene TRBJ2-5; possibly TRBD2 for D (6 bases). Sequencing input: peripheral blood. CDR3 nucleotides: TGTGCCATCAGTGCTAGCGCTGGGCAAGAGACCCAGTACTTC. Translation gives CAISASAGQETQYF.